This entry concerns a single TCR beta chain. This sample is drawn from a study of blood T cell repertoires in COVID-19. Across the study: Nucleic acid was either cDNA or gDNA, and it came from T cells, B-cell-depleted T cells, or PBMCs.

Under the authors' procedure: Reference gene primer amplification gave nucleated cell count estimates. The repertoire was sequenced with immunoSEQ multiplex PCR; TCRdb's copy has only in-frame clones and lacks some. V, J and clone size are taken as reported in that table, and D and trimming were inferred from the DNA itself. The repertoire holds around 260,000 clones, with 75% to 90% as singletons. Seattle enrolled patients during active infection and tracked them longitudinally. Sequenced material: peripheral blood. This receptor was obtained from a woman aged 65 to 85 with COVID-19, enrolled during active disease.

CDR3 in amino acids: CASSQEETGGEQYF. CDR3 coding DNA: TGTGCCAGCAGCCAAGAGGAGACAGGGGGCGAGCAGTACTTC. The chain links TRBV3-1 (or the pseudogene TRBV3-2) to TRBJ2-7, with 9 bases that match TRBD1. The V gene's germline CDR1 is LGHDT and CDR2 YNNKEL (reference sequence). There are 14 residues in the CDR3. V lost 0 bases to trimming and J lost 6 bases; unmatched junction nucleotides: 3.